This entry lists 28 T cell receptor beta chains sequenced from one sample in a study of T cells in Graves' hyperthyroidism and ophthalmopathy (dated by TCRdb to the late 2010s). The method behind the library was multiplex PCR. The instrument was an Illumina HiSeq 2000. TCR beta CDR3 regions were amplified from RNA transcripts. For the first round of RT-PCR on the TCR CDR3, the HTBI primer set was used together with the Qiagen OneStep RT-PCR kit. The raw public reads went through TCRdb reprocessing: fastp at Q25, MiXCR clone calling, in-frame beta chains kept. Rows are unified per CDR3 protein, each entry keeping the most common DNA and genes. The sample table contains about 590,000 distinct CDR3 sequences; only one count was recorded for 15% to 19% of them. The ten largest account for around 6.6% of the sample. The sample comprised blood. All receptors come from a woman aged 25 to 39 with Graves' hyperthyroidism.

The rearrangement uses TRBV30 and TRBJ2-1; tentative D call: TRBD1 (7 bases). The CDR3 has 14 amino acids. Trimming left V 0 bases short and J 6 bases short, with 12 bases between. Per germline, CDR1 GTSNPN and CDR2 SVGIG (reference sequence). The CDR3 here is CAWSVGQGGNEQFF. The CDR3 nucleotides are TGTGCCTGGAGTGTAGGTCAGGGGGGCAATGAGCAGTTCTTC. The full variable domain, in which reference TRBV30 and TRBJ2-1 provide the parts outside the CDR3, is SQTIHQWPATLVQPVGSPLSLECTVEGTSNPNLYWYRQAAGRGLQLLFYSVGIGQISSEVPQNLSASRPQDRQFILSSKKLLLSDSGFYLCAWSVGQGGNEQFFGPGTRLTVL.

This clonotype was found many times. CDR3 residues: CASSSGKLKNIQYF. The CDR3 DNA reads TGTGCCAGCAGTTCAGGGAAACTCAAAAACATTCAGTACTTC. The chain carries TRBV28 and TRBJ2-4, with a possible D match to TRBD1 (5 bases). V was trimmed by 4 bases and J by 3 bases, leaving 10 bases between them. The CDR3 extends over 14 amino acids. The V gene's germline CDR1 is MDHEN and CDR2 SYDVKM. Full variable domain (missing parts from reference TRBV28 and TRBJ2-4): DVKVTQSSRYLVKRTGEKVFLECVQDMDHENMFWYRQDPGLGLRLIYFSYDVKMKEKGDIPEGYSVSREKKERFSLILESASTNQTSMYLCASSSGKLKNIQYFGAGTRLSVL.

This clonotype was seen many times. Here the CDR3 DNA reads TGTGCCAGCAGCTTCACTAGCGTGGAGCAGTACTTC. It yields the protein CASSFTSVEQYF. The chain uses TRBV7-9 and TRBJ2-7; 7 bases are a match to TRBD2. The CDR3 covers 12 residues. V trimming: 3 bases; J trimming: 7 bases; junction bases outside the gene matches: 3. Germline lookup yields CDR1 SEHNR and CDR2 FQNEAQ (reference sequence).

This clonotype was detected ten times or more. This chain connects TRBV9 to TRBJ2-1; 8 bases are shared with TRBD2. The CDR3 is 15 amino acids. The V and J ends lost 0 bases and 5 bases, in that order; junction bases with no gene match: 4. Germline CDR1 is SGDLS and CDR2 is YYNGEE. The CDR3 spells CASSVELAEDNEQFF. The CDR3 DNA is TGTGCCAGCAGCGTAGAACTAGCGGAAGACAATGAGCAGTTCTTC.

The rearrangement links TRBV7-6 to TRBJ1-1; D ambiguous. Germline V CDR1 and CDR2: SGHVS, FNYEAQ. The CDR3 covers 16 residues. Trimming pared 5 bases from V and 0 bases from J, leaving 16 bases between. The CDR3 region has the DNA TGTGCCAGCAGCATACCGCCCGCGGGCTTGAACACTGAAGCTTTCTTT. It specifies CASSIPPAGLNTEAFF.

This clonotype was counted many times. The rearrangement uses TRBV3-1 and TRBJ1-5; D not certain. V was pared by 1 base and J by 7 bases, with 8 bases between. This CDR3 spans 13 amino acids. The germline CDR1 and CDR2 sequences are LGHDT and YNNKEL (reference sequence). For the CDR3, the DNA is TGTGCCAGCAGCCAAGTTCTCGCCCAGCCCCAGCATTTT. Protein: CASSQVLAQPQHF.

The rearrangement joins TRBV28 to TRBJ1-6; perhaps TRBD1 as D (6 bases). Deletions cut 5 bases from V and 2 bases from J, with 10 bases between. CDR3 size: 15 residues. CDR1 MDHEN and CDR2 SYDVKM come from the germline V gene. The CDR3 loop reads CASSLDRTYNSPLHF. The DNA of the CDR3 is TGTGCCAGCAGTCTTGACAGGACCTATAATTCACCCCTCCACTTT.

This clonotype was counted at least ten times. This chain uses TRBV2 with TRBJ2-3, with 8 bases that match TRBD2. J lost 3 bases, V lost 2 bases, and 7 bases had no gene match. The germline V gene has CDR1 SNHLY and CDR2 FYNNEI. The CDR3 sequence is 16 residues long. The CDR3 spells CASSESGSGMTDTQYF. CDR3 in DNA: TGTGCCAGCAGTGAATCGGGTAGCGGGATGACAGATACGCAGTATTTT. The full variable domain, with the rest looked up from reference TRBV2 and TRBJ2-3, is EPEVTQTPSHQVTQMGQEVILRCVPISNHLYFYWYRQILGQKVEFLVSFYNNEISEKSEIFDDQFSVERPDGSNFTLKIRSTKLEDSAMYFCASSESGSGMTDTQYFGPGTRLTVL.

A single count supports this clonotype. The conserved phenylalanine or tryptophan is not found at the CDR3 terminus, so this likely reflects a read error. The CDR3 DNA is TGTGCCAGCAGCCCCAGACAGGGAACCTACGAGCAGTACCTC. Its protein product is CASSPRQGTYEQYL. The chain has TRBV25-1 and TRBJ2-7, with 7 positions matching TRBD1. J lost 2 bases, V lost 6 bases, and 7 bases had no gene match. Germline lookup yields CDR1 MGHDK and CDR2 SYGVNS. This CDR3 has 14 amino acids.

The gene calls are TRBV20-1 and TRBJ2-3; TRBD1 matches 10 bases. Germline loops: CDR1 DFQATT, CDR2 SNEGSKA (reference sequence). V dropped 7 bases and J dropped 2; count of bases not matched to a gene: 9. This CDR3 is built from 15 residues. CDR3 protein: CSGERQGAPTDTQYF. CDR3 nucleotides: TGCAGTGGGGAGAGACAGGGGGCCCCCACAGATACGCAGTATTTT.

This clonotype was observed a few times. V usage is TRBV20-1 and J usage is TRBJ2-1; 8 bases are a match to TRBD1. V was clipped by 1 base and J by 5 bases; unmatched bases: 4. The germline CDR1 and CDR2 sequences are DFQATT and SNEGSKA (reference sequence). This CDR3 comprises 14 residues. The chain's CDR3 is CSARAGGADNEQFF. DNA of the CDR3: TGCAGTGCTAGAGCAGGGGGCGCCGACAATGAGCAGTTCTTC.

This clonotype was counted a few times. This chain uses TRBV6-2 or TRBV6-3 with TRBJ2-2; the D gene is possibly TRBD2 (5 bases). The CDR3 sequence is 12 residues long. V lost 7 bases, J lost 6 bases, and 9 bases lay in between. Germline loops: CDR1 MNHEY, CDR2 SVGEGT. CDR3 DNA: TGTGCCAGCATTGAGGGCTCCGGGGAGCTGTTTTTT. Encoded protein: CASIEGSGELFF.

This clonotype was found many times. The V gene is TRBV20-1, the J gene TRBJ2-7; 8 nucleotides line up with TRBD1. This CDR3 region has 13 residues. Germline assignment: CDR1 DFQATT and CDR2 SNEGSKA (reference sequence). The V and J ends lost 7 bases and 3 bases, in that order; junction bases with no gene match: 8. CDR3 DNA sequence: TGCAGTGTTGCAGGGGGCGCCGACTACGAGCAGTACTTC. It yields the protein CSVAGGADYEQYF.

This clonotype was found a few times. The J gene is TRBJ2-1, the V gene TRBV4-1, with TRBD1 identical over 8 bases. Germline CDR1 MGHRA, CDR2 YSYEKL. With V trimmed by 3 bases and J by 5 bases, 9 bases remained unmatched. The CDR3 consists of 16 residues. In DNA form, the CDR3 reads TGCGCCAGCAGCCACTCGGACAGGGCAATGAACAATGAGCAGTTCTTC. This encodes CASSHSDRAMNNEQFF.

The chain has TRBV6-2 or TRBV6-3 and TRBJ2-1; 10 bases align to TRBD1. CDR1 and CDR2 (germline): MNHEY, SVGEGT. The V segment lost 5 bases and the J segment 6 bases; nucleotides outside the gene matches: 13. This CDR3 comprises 17 residues. The DNA of the CDR3 is TGTGCCAGCAGTCACGGGACCGGGACAGGGGCCCCCAATGAGCAGTTCTTC. Protein sequence: CASSHGTGTGAPNEQFF.

The chain joins TRBV7-2 to TRBJ2-5, with D possibly TRBD1 on 7 matching bases. The CDR3 covers 16 residues. V lost 1 base, J lost 1 base, and 13 bases lay in between. Germline CDR1 reads SGHTA; CDR2 reads FQGNSA. CDR3 residues: CASSLVFQGGQETQYF. CDR3 bases: TGTGCCAGCAGCTTAGTCTTCCAGGGGGGCCAAGAGACCCAGTACTTC.

This clonotype was observed many times. The chain carries TRBV20-1 and TRBJ2-1; TRBD1 aligns across 11 bases. CDR3 length: 13 residues. Germline values: CDR1 DFQATT, CDR2 SNEGSKA (reference sequence). After removal of 6 bases from V and 9 bases from J, the junction contained 7 bases not matched to a gene. The CDR3 nucleotides read TGCAGTGCACCCCGGACAGGGGGCGGTGAGCAGTTCTTC. It codes for CSAPRTGGGEQFF.

This clonotype has a handful of counts. This chain joins TRBV11-2 and TRBJ2-7; TRBD2 might be the D (5 bases). Germline CDR1 is SGHAT and CDR2 is FQNNGV. This CDR3 spans 13 amino acids. The V and J ends lost 6 bases and 6 bases respectively, with 15 bases between them. For the CDR3, the DNA is TGTGCCAGCAGTGCAGCACTAGGTAGCGAGCAGTACTTC. Amino acid sequence: CASSAALGSEQYF.

This sequence joins TRBV7-9 and TRBJ2-1, with D uncertain. CDR3 size: 16 residues. CDR1 is SEHNR and CDR2 is FQNEAQ in the germline V gene (reference sequence). V gave up 2 bases and J gave up 10 bases, with 21 bases separating them. As DNA, the CDR3 is TGTGCCAGCAGCTTATTAGCCCTACCTACTTACGGAGAGCAGTTCTTC. Translated: CASSLLALPTYGEQFF.

This clonotype came up many times. The chain couples TRBV7-9 to TRBJ2-7; D uncertain. CDR3 length: 12 residues. The V end was cut by 1 base, the J end by 5 bases, with 6 bases between. Germline-derived CDR1 and CDR2 are SEHNR and FQNEAQ (reference sequence). The CDR3 DNA is TGTGCCAGCAGCTTAGATGTGGACGAGCAGTACTTC. The encoded protein is CASSLDVDEQYF.

This clonotype was observed a handful of times. This chain joins TRBV6-2 or TRBV6-3 and TRBJ2-7, with D uncertain. Germline CDR1 reads MNHEY; CDR2 reads SVGEGT. The V end lost 5 bases, the J end lost 6 bases, and 14 bases lay between the germline ends. CDR3 length: 13 residues. This chain's CDR3 is CASSPQEVLEQYF. Here the CDR3 DNA reads TGTGCCAGCAGTCCGCAAGAGGTTCTCGAGCAGTACTTC.

Ten or more counts support this clonotype. The V gene is TRBV18, the J gene TRBJ1-2; 9 nucleotides align to TRBD1. J gave up 2 bases and V 4 bases, and 5 bases lay outside the gene matches. CDR1 is KGHSH, CDR2 LQKENI, per germline. CDR3 size: 15 residues. CDR3 DNA sequence: TGTGCCAGCTCACTAAATGGACAGGGGAACTATGGCTACACCTTC. Its protein product is CASSLNGQGNYGYTF.

There are a few counts of this clonotype. V usage is TRBV18 and J usage is TRBJ1-2, with D possibly being TRBD1 (6 bases). V lost 0 bases and J lost 4, with 15 bases in between. The germline CDR1 and CDR2 sequences are KGHSH and LQKENI. There are 16 residues in the CDR3. This chain's CDR3 is CASSPPGQWAAYGYTF. The CDR3 DNA is TGTGCCAGCTCACCACCTGGACAGTGGGCCGCCTATGGCTACACCTTC.

This clonotype appeared many times. The chain uses TRBV28 and TRBJ2-2; no clear D. Trimming pared 7 bases from V and 1 base from J, leaving 10 bases between. There are 14 residues in the CDR3. The germline gives CDR1 MDHEN, CDR2 SYDVKM. CDR3 coding DNA: TGTGCCAGCATCTCGGCAGGGAACACCGGGGAGCTGTTTTTT. Translation gives CASISAGNTGELFF.

In this sample, this clonotype turned up a few times. V usage is TRBV7-9 and J usage is TRBJ1-5; D unclear. The V and J ends lost 3 bases and 6 bases respectively, with 6 bases between them. Germline CDR1 SEHNR, CDR2 FQNEAQ (reference sequence). The CDR3 has 12 amino acids. For the CDR3, the DNA is TGTGCCAGCAGCTTTTTAGGTCAGCCCCAGCATTTT. Protein product: CASSFLGQPQHF.

This clonotype showed up many times. J is TRBJ2-5 and V is TRBV7-2; D is unresolved. The germline gives CDR1 SGHTA, CDR2 FQGNSA. The CDR3 sequence is 14 residues long. V lost 5 bases to trimming and J lost 2 bases, with 12 bases between them. The CDR3: CASSKNSIQETQYF. The CDR3 nucleotides are TGTGCCAGCAGCAAAAACAGTATACAAGAGACCCAGTACTTC.

This clonotype came up a few times. A much bigger clone sits one base away, suggesting this may be a read error. This rearrangement joins TRBV3-1 to TRBJ1-4, with a weak D call TRBD1 (6 bases). The CDR3 loop spans 14 amino acids. Germline-derived CDR1 and CDR2 are LGHDT and YNNKEL (reference sequence). CDR3 loop: CASSQRPGDEKLSF. The DNA of the CDR3 is TGTGCCAGCAGCCAACGGCCAGGGGACGAAAAACTGTCTTTT. The whole variable domain, remainder taken from reference TRBV3-1 and TRBJ1-4, is DTAVSQTPKYLVTQMGNDKSIKCEQNLGHDTMYWYKQDSKKFLKIMFSYNNKELIINETVPNRFSPKSPDKAHLNLHINSLELGDSAVYFCASSQRPGDEKLSFGSGTQLSVL.

This clonotype was detected many times. The chain links TRBV28 to TRBJ2-5, with TRBD1 identical over 9 bases. The CDR3 is 15 amino acids. Losses at the gene ends were 3 bases for V and 5 bases for J; bases not matched to a gene: 7. Germline V gene sequence: CDR1 MDHEN, CDR2 SYDVKM. The CDR3 here is CASSFDRGIVETQYF. The CDR3 coding sequence is TGTGCCAGCAGTTTCGACAGGGGGATCGTGGAGACCCAGTACTTC.